The clone carrying this TCR beta chain was recorded a few times. Its antigen is as yet unknown. TCRdb re-called the RT-PCR reads with MiXCR, one entry per CDR3 protein. The sample lists around 300,000 distinct CDR3 sequences, approximately 21% occurring once. The data were obtained in a study of response to subunit inactivated influenza vaccine. V was shortened by 4 bases and J by 3 bases, with 3 bases between the two germline ends. Germline loops: CDR1 SNHLY, CDR2 FYNNEI. The CDR3 loop spans 11 amino acids. Study-wide points: Each seasonal flu vaccination may recruit only limited new T cells, authors suggested.

Sequencing was performed on PBMCs from blood, taken about 19 months after vaccination. This rearrangement joins TRBV2 to TRBJ1-1; no reliable D call. The sequence was obtained from a man aged 45 to 70 who received an inactivated influenza vaccine. CDR3 protein: CASSVDTEAFF. In nucleotides, the CDR3 is TGTGCCAGCAGTGTTGACACTGAAGCTTTCTTT.